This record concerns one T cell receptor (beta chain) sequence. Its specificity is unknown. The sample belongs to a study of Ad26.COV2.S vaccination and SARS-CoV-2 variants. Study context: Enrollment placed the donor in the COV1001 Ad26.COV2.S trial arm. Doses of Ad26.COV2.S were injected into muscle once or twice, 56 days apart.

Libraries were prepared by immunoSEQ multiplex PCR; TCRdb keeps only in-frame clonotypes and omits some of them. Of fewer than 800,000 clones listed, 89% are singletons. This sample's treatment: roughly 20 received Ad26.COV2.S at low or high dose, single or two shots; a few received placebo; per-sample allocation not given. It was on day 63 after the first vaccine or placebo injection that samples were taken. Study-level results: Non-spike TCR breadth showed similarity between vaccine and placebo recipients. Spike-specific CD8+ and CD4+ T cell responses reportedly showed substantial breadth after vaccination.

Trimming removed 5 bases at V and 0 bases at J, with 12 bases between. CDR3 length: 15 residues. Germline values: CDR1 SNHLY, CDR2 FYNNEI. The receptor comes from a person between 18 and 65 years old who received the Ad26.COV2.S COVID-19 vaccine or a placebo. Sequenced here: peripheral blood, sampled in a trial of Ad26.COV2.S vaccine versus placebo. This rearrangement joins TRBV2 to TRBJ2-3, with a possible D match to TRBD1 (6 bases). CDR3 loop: CASSIDRPSTDTQYF. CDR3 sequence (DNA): TGTGCCAGCAGTATCGACAGGCCCAGCACAGATACGCAGTATTTT.